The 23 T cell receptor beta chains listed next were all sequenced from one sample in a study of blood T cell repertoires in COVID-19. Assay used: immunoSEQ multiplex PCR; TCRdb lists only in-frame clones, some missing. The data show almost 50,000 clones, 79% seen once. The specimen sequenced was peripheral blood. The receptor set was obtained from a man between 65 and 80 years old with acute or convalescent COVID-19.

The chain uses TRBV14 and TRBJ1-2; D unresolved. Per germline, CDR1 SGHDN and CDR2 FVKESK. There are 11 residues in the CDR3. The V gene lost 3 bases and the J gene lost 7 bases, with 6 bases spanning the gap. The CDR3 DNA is TGTGCCAGCAGCCACGGGTTTGGCTACACCTTC. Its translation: CASSHGFGYTF.

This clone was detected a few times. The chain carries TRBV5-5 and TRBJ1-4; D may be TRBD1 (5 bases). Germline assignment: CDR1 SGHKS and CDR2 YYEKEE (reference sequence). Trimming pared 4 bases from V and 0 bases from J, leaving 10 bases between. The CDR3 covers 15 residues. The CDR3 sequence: CASSPDSATNEKLFF. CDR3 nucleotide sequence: TGTGCCAGCAGCCCTGACAGCGCAACTAATGAAAAACTGTTTTTT.

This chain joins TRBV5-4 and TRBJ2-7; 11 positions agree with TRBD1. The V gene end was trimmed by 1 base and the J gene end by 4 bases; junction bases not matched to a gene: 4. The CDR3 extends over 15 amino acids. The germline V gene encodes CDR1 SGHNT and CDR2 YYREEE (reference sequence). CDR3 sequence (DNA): TGTGCCAGCAGCTTGAGGACAGGGGGCAGGTACGAGCAGTACTTC. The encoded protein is CASSLRTGGRYEQYF.

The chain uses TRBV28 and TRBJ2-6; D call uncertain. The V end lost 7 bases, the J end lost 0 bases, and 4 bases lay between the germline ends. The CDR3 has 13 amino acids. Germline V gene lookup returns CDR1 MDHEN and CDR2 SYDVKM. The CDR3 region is CASTSSGANVLTF. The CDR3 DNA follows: TGTGCCAGCACGAGCTCTGGGGCCAACGTCCTGACTTTC.

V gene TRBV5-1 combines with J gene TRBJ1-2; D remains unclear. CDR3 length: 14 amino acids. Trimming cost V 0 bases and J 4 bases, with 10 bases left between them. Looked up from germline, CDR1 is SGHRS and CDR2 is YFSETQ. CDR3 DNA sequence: TGCGCCAGCAGCTTGGACAGTCCTCGCTATGGCTACACCTTC. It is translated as CASSLDSPRYGYTF.

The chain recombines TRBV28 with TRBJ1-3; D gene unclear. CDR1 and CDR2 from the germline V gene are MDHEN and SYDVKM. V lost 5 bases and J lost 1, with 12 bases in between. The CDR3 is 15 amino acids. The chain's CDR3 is CASSTRARSGNTIYF. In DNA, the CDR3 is TGTGCCAGCAGTACGCGGGCCCGATCTGGAAACACCATATATTTT.

This CDR3 is CASSRQRTGPQETQYF. In DNA, the CDR3 is TGCGCCAGCAGCCGGCAAAGGACAGGGCCACAAGAGACCCAGTACTTC. The J gene is TRBJ2-5, the V gene TRBV5-1; 8 positions agree with TRBD1. The V segment lost 4 bases and the J segment 2 bases; nucleotides outside the gene matches: 10. The CDR3 runs to 16 residues. Germline CDR1 reads SGHRS; CDR2 reads YFSETQ. The full variable domain, with the rest looked up from reference TRBV5-1 and TRBJ2-5, is KAGVTQTPRYLIKTRGQQVTLSCSPISGHRSVSWYQQTPGQGLQFLFEYFSETQRNKGNFPGRFSGRQFSNSRSEMNVSTLELGDSALYLCASSRQRTGPQETQYFGPGTRLLVL.

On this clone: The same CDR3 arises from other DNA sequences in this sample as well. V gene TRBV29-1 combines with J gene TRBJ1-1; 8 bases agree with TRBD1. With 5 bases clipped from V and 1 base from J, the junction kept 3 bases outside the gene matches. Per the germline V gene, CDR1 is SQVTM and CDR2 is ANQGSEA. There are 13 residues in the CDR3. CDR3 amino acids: CSVPGTGNTEAFF. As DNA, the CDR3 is TGCAGCGTTCCAGGGACAGGGAACACTGAAGCTTTCTTT.

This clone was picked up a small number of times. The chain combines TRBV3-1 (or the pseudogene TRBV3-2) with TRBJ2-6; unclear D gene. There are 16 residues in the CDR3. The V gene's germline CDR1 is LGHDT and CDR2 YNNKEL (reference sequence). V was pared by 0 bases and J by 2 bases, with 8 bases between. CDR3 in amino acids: CASSQDPVTGANVLTF. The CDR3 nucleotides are TGTGCCAGCAGCCAAGACCCAGTTACTGGGGCCAACGTCCTGACTTTC.

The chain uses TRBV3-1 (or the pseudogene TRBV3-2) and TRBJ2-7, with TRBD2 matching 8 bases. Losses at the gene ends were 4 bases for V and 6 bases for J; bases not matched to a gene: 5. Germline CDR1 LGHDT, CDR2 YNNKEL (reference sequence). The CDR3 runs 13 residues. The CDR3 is CASSRRRGGEQYF. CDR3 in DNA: TGTGCCAGCAGCCGCCGACGGGGGGGCGAGCAGTACTTC.

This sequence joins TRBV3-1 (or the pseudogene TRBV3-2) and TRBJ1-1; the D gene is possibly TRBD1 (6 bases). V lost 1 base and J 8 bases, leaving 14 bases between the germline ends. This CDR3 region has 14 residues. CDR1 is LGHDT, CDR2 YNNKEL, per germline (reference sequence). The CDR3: CASSQGARGTEAFF. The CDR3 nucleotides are TGTGCCAGCAGCCAAGGCGCTAGAGGGACAGAAGCTTTCTTT.

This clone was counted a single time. The CDR3: CASSFDPGLSTEAFF. CDR3 nucleotide sequence: TGTGCCAGCAGCTTCGATCCCGGGTTGAGCACTGAAGCTTTCTTT. This sequence joins TRBV7-2 and TRBJ1-1; D not resolved. CDR1 SGHTA and CDR2 FQGNSA come from the germline V gene. With 3 bases removed from V and 4 bases from J, the gap between germline ends came to 15 bases. The CDR3 runs to 15 residues.

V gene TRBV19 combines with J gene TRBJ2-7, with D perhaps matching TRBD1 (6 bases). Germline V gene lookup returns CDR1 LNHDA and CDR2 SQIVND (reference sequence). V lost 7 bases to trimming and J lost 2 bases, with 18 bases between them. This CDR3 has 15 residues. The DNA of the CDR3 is TGTGCCAGTACCACACCCAGGGGTCCACCCTACGAGCAGTACTTC. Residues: CASTTPRGPPYEQYF. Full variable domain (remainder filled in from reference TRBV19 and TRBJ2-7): DGGITQSPKYLFRKEGQNVTLSCEQNLNHDAMYWYRQDPGQGLRLIYYSQIVNDFQKGDIAEGYSVSREKKESFPLTVTSAQKNPTAFYLCASTTPRGPPYEQYFGPGTRLTVT.

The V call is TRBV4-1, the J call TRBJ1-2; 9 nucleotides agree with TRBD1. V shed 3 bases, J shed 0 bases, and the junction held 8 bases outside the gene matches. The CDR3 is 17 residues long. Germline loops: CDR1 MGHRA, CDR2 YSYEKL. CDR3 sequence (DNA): TGCGCCAGCAGCCATCTACGGACAGGGGATACTAACTATGGCTACACCTTC. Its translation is CASSHLRTGDTNYGYTF.

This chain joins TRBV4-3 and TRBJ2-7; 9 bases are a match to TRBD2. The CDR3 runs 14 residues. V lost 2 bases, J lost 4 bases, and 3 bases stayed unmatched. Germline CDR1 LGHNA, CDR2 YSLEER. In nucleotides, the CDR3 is TGCGCCAGCAGCCAATTAGCGGGAGCTTACGAGCAGTACTTC. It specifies CASSQLAGAYEQYF.

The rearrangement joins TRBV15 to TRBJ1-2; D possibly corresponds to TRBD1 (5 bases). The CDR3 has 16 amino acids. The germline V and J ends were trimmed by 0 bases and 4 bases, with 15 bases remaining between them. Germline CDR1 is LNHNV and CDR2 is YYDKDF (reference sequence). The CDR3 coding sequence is TGTGCCACCAGCAGAGATCGGGCAGGGCAGGGCTATGGCTACACCTTC. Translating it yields CATSRDRAGQGYGYTF.

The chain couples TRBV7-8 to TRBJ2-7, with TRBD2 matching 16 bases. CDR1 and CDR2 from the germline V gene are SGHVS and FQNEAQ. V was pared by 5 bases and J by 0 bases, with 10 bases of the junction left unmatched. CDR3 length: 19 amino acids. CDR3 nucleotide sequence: TGTGCCAGCAGCCTAACACGCGGGACTAGCGGGGGGGCCTCCTACGAGCAGTACTTC. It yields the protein CASSLTRGTSGGASYEQYF.

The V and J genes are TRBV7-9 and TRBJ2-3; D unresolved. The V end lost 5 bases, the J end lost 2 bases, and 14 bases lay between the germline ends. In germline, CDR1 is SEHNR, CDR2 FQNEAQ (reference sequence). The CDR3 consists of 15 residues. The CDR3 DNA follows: TGTGCCAGCAGCCTTGATAGAACGTACACAGATACGCAGTATTTT. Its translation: CASSLDRTYTDTQYF. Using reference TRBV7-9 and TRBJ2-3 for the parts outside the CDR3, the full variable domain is DTGVSQNPRHKITKRGQNVTFRCDPISEHNRLYWYRQTLGQGPEFLTYFQNEAQLEKSRLLSDRFSAERPKGSFSTLEIQRTEQGDSAMYLCASSLDRTYTDTQYFGPGTRLTVL.

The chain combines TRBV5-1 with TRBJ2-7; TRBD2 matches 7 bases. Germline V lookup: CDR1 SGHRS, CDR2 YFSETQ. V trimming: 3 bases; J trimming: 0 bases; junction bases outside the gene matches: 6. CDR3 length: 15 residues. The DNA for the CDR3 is TGCGCCAGCAGCTCTGGGCTAGCGGCCTCCTACGAGCAGTACTTC. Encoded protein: CASSSGLAASYEQYF.

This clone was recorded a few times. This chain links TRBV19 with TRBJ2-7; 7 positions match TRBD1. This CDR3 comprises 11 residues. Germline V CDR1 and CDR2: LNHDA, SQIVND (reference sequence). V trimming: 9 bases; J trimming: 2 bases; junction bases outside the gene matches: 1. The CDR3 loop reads CASQGAYEQYF. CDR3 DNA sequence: TGTGCCAGCCAGGGGGCCTACGAGCAGTACTTC.

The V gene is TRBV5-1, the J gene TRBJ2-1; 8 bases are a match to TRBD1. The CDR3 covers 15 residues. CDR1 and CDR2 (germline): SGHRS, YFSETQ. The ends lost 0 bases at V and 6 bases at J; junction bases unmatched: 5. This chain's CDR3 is CASSLGQGFINEQFF. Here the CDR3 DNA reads TGCGCCAGCAGCTTGGGACAGGGGTTTATCAATGAGCAGTTCTTC. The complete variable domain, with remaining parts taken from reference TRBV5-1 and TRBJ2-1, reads KAGVTQTPRYLIKTRGQQVTLSCSPISGHRSVSWYQQTPGQGLQFLFEYFSETQRNKGNFPGRFSGRQFSNSRSEMNVSTLELGDSALYLCASSLGQGFINEQFFGPGTRLTVL.

The CDR3: CASSFSGGNQPQHF. The CDR3 region has the DNA TGCGCCAGCAGCTTCTCAGGGGGCAATCAGCCCCAGCATTTT. The chain uses TRBV5-1 and TRBJ1-5, with D possibly being TRBD1 (6 bases). Trimming cost V 2 bases and J 2 bases, with 8 bases left between them. The germline gives CDR1 SGHRS, CDR2 YFSETQ. The CDR3 length is 14 residues.

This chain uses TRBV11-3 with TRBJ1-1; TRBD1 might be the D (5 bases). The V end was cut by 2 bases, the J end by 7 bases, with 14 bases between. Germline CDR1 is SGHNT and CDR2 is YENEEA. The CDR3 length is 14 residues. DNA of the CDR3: TGTGCCAGCAGCTTAAAAGGGAGGGGAAGTGAAGCTTTCTTT. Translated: CASSLKGRGSEAFF.